This TCR beta chain comes out of a study of T cells in Graves' hyperthyroidism and ophthalmopathy. The CDR3 covers 16 residues. The V gene end was trimmed by 0 bases and the J gene end by 7 bases; junction bases not matched to a gene: 11. Germline V CDR1 and CDR2: DFQATT, SNEGSKA (reference sequence). The sample holds many counts of this clonotype. Its specificity is not known. TCR beta CDR3 regions were amplified from RNA transcripts. The HTBI set primed first-round TCR CDR3 RT-PCR. Using its own MiXCR run on the multiplex PCR reads, TCRdb lists one record per CDR3 protein. This table holds about 420,000 distinct CDR3 sequences, about 15% found once. Study-wide points: Model predictions of ophthalmopathy came a median 6.5 months before onset.

The rearrangement joins TRBV20-1 to TRBJ2-4, with TRBD1 identical over 8 bases. The sample consisted of blood. This receptor was identified in a woman between 18 and 30 years old with Graves' hyperthyroidism. The CDR3 DNA is TGCAGTGCTAGAGATTTTAGGACAGGGATTGACAACATTCAGTACTTC. It specifies CSARDFRTGIDNIQYF.